One sample yielded the 11 T cell receptor beta chains listed below, sequenced in a study of blood T cell repertoires in COVID-19. The assay was immunoSEQ multiplex PCR, and TCRdb's table has in-frame clones only and misses some. Among about 150,000 clones listed, roughly 90% were seen once. The sample taken for sequencing was peripheral blood. These receptors all stem from a human donor in a cohort sampled during active COVID-19.

This clone appeared a few times. This chain joins TRBV19 and TRBJ2-1; the match to TRBD2 covers 12 bases. The V and J ends lost 0 bases and 0 bases, in that order; junction bases with no gene match: 18. CDR3 length: 23 amino acids. Germline CDR1 reads LNHDA; CDR2 reads SQIVND (reference sequence). This CDR3 is CASSIDLLRRASGRDRSYNEQFF. The DNA for the CDR3 is TGTGCCAGTAGTATAGATCTATTAAGGCGGGCTAGCGGGAGGGACCGCTCCTACAATGAGCAGTTCTTC.

This chain joins TRBV11-2 and TRBJ2-3; D possibly corresponds to TRBD1 (6 bases). This CDR3 comprises 13 residues. V gave up 5 bases and J gave up 2 bases, with 8 bases separating them. The V gene's germline CDR1 is SGHAT and CDR2 FQNNGV. In DNA form, the CDR3 reads TGTGCCAGCAGCATGGGGGCCACAGATACGCAGTATTTT. It is translated as CASSMGATDTQYF.

V usage is TRBV7-3 and J usage is TRBJ2-1; D is possibly TRBD2 (6 bases). Germline values: CDR1 SGHTA, CDR2 FQGTGA. Trimming stripped 5 bases from V and 3 bases from J, with 17 bases between. The CDR3 is made up of 16 amino acids. The CDR3 DNA is TGTGCCAGCAGCCCGGGGACTTCCCCCTACTACAATGAGCAGTTCTTC. This sequence encodes CASSPGTSPYYNEQFF.

There are a few counts of this clone. This chain joins TRBV11-2 and TRBJ2-1, with 10 positions matching TRBD2. Germline CDR1 SGHAT, CDR2 FQNNGV. After removal of 0 bases from V and 7 bases from J, the junction contained 3 bases not matched to a gene. The CDR3 is 15 residues long. CDR3 DNA sequence: TGTGCCAGCAGCTTAGAAGCGGGGGGGCGGAATGAGCAGTTCTTC. This translates into CASSLEAGGRNEQFF.

The gene calls are TRBV7-3 and TRBJ2-1; TRBD2 matches 10 bases. The CDR3 length is 17 residues. The V gene's germline CDR1 is SGHTA and CDR2 FQGTGA. Germline trimming cut 0 bases from V and 6 bases from J; bases unmatched to any gene: 8. CDR3 sequence: CASSLTIGTSVGNEQFF. The CDR3 DNA sequence: TGTGCCAGCAGCTTAACGATCGGGACTAGCGTTGGCAATGAGCAGTTCTTC.

This clone turned up a few times. This chain links TRBV6-5 with TRBJ2-7; no reliable D call. This CDR3 has 15 residues. The germline V gene encodes CDR1 MNHEY and CDR2 SVGAGI. V gave up 0 bases and J gave up 1 base, with 10 bases separating them. For the CDR3, the DNA is TGTGCCAGCAGTTACTCGTTATCCAGGTCCTACGAGCAGTACTTC. Protein: CASSYSLSRSYEQYF.

The rearrangement uses TRBV3-1 (or the pseudogene TRBV3-2) and TRBJ2-5; tentatively, D is TRBD1 (5 bases). Germline V gene sequence: CDR1 LGHDT, CDR2 YNNKEL (reference sequence). V was trimmed by 1 base and J by 5 bases, leaving 5 bases between them. CDR3 size: 12 residues. CDR3 residues: CASSQGGETQYF. CDR3 bases: TGTGCCAGCAGCCAAGGGGGCGAGACCCAGTACTTC.

The V gene is TRBV2, the J gene TRBJ1-6; 9 bases align to TRBD1. CDR3 length equals 13 residues. V shed 9 bases and J 9 bases; nucleotides not matched to a gene: 6. The germline gives CDR1 SNHLY, CDR2 FYNNEI. The CDR3 reads CASPGQGISPLHF. CDR3 nucleotides: TGTGCCAGTCCGGGACAGGGAATTTCACCCCTCCACTTT.

The chain employs TRBV7-3 and TRBJ2-1; tentatively, D is TRBD1 (6 bases). Germline V CDR1 and CDR2: SGHTA, FQGTGA. Trimming removed 5 bases from V and 9 bases from J, with 14 bases in between. The CDR3 consists of 13 residues. CDR3 nucleotides: TGTGCCAGCAGCATCCAGGGGTGGGGTGAGCAGTTCTTC. The encoded protein is CASSIQGWGEQFF.

This chain uses TRBV11-2 with TRBJ2-2; 10 bases are a match to TRBD1. The CDR3 has 16 residues. Germline V lookup: CDR1 SGHAT, CDR2 FQNNGV. The V and J ends lost 1 base and 3 bases, in that order; junction bases with no gene match: 2. CDR3 protein: CASSLGGQGHTGELFF. The CDR3 nucleotides are TGTGCCAGCAGCTTAGGGGGACAGGGGCACACCGGGGAGCTGTTTTTT.

The chain couples TRBV7-2 to TRBJ2-5, with unresolved D. This CDR3 comprises 13 residues. V dropped 4 bases and J dropped 7 bases, with 13 bases sitting between them. CDR1 SGHTA and CDR2 FQGNSA come from the germline V gene. In nucleotides, the CDR3 is TGTGCCAGCAGCTACAACACCCTAGGGACCCAGTACTTC. It encodes CASSYNTLGTQYF.